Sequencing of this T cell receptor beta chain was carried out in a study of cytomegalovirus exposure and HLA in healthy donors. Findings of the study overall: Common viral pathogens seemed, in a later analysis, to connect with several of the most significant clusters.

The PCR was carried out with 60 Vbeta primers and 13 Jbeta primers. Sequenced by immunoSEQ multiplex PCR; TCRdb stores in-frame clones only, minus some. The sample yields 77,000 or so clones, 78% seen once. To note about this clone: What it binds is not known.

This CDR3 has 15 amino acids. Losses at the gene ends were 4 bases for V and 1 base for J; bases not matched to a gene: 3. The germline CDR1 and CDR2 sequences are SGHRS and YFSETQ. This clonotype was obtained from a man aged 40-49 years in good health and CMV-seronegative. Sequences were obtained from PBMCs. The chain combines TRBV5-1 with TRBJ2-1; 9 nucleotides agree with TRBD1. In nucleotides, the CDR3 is TGCGCCAGCAGCACGGGACAGGGATCCTACAATGAGCAGTTCTTC. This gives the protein CASSTGQGSYNEQFF.